This T cell receptor beta chain was identified during a study of blood T cells in healthy people across ages. General study points: Per million T cells, the diversity of TCR beta decreased roughly linearly as age advanced. Both naive CD4+ cell counts and diversity were greater in long-lived donors than in aged donors.

Trimming shortened V by 7 bases and J by 0 bases, and 13 bases separated the two germline ends. The CDR3 runs to 16 residues. The study recruited healthy Caucasian donors from Russia who were aged about 6 to 95. No fewer than 6 micrograms of total RNA were isolated from every sample. It was with a sample-barcoded 5' primer and a J-beta primer mix that a second PCR of about 6 to 12 cycles was run. TCRdb reprocessed the 5' RACE reads via MiXCR and lists one record per CDR3 protein. The sample lists over a million distinct CDR3 sequences; less than 45% were seen once. To note about this clonotype: The antigen remains undetermined.

The sample comprised blood. V usage is TRBV12-3 or TRBV12-4 and J usage is TRBJ1-6; possibly TRBD1 for D (5 bases). The sequence was obtained from a woman aged 18-29 years in good health. In DNA, the CDR3 is TGTGCCAGCACCGCCCGTGGGGGCTCCTATAATTCACCCCTCCACTTT. Encoded protein: CASTARGGSYNSPLHF.